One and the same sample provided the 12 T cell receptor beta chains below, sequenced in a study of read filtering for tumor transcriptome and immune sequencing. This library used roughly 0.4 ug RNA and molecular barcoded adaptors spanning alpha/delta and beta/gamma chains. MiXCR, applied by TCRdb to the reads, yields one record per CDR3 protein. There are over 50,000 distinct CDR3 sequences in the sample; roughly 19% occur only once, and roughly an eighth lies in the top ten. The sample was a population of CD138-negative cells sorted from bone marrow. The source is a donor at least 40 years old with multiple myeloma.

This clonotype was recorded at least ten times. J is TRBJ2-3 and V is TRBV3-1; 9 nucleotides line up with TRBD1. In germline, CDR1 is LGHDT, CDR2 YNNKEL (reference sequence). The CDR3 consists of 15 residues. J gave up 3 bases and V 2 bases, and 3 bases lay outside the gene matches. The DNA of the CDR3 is TGTGCCAGCAGCCAAACAGGGGGCTGGACAGATACGCAGTATTTT. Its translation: CASSQTGGWTDTQYF.

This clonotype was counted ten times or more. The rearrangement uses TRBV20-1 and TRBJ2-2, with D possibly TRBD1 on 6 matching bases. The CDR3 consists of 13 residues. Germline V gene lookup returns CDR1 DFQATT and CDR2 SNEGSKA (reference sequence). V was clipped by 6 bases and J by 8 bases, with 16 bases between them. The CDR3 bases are TGCAGTGCCCTTACAGGGCGGGCGGGGGAGCTGTTTTTT. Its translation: CSALTGRAGELFF.

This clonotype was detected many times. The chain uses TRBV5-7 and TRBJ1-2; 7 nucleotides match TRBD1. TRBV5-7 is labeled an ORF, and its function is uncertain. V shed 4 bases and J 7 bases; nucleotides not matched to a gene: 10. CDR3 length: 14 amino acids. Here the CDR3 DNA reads TGTGCCAGCAGCAAAGACAGGGAGTCGGGTGGCTACACCTTC. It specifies CASSKDRESGGYTF.

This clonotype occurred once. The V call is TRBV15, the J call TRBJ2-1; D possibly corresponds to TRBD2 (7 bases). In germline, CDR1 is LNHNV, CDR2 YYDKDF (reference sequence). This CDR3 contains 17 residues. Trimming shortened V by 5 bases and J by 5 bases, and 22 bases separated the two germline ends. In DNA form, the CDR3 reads TGTGCCACCAGCCCCACGGGGCGCGGGGGCGAGAACAATGAGCAGTTCTTC. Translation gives CATSPTGRGGENNEQFF.

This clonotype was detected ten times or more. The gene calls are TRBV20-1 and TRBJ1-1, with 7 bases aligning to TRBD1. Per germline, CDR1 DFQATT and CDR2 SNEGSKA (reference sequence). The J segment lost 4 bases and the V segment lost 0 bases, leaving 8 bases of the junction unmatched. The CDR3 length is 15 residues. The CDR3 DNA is TGCAGTGCTAGAGATAGGATCAGGGGGGGCACTGAAGCTTTCTTT. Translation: CSARDRIRGGTEAFF.

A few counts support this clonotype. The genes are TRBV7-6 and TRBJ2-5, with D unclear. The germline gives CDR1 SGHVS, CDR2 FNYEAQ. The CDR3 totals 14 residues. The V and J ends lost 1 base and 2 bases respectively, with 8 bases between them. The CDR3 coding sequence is TGTGCCAGCAGCTTAGAATTTGCGCAAGAGACCCAGTACTTC. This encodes CASSLEFAQETQYF.

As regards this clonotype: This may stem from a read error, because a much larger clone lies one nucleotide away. CDR3 residues: CSARLDRSTEAFF. CDR3 DNA: TGCAGTGCTCGACTGGACAGGAGCACTGAAGCTTTCTTT. The rearrangement joins TRBV20-1 to TRBJ1-1; 7 positions agree with TRBD1. The trim removed 5 bases at V and 4 bases at J, leaving 7 bases unmatched. Germline CDR1 and CDR2: DFQATT and SNEGSKA (reference sequence). The CDR3 runs 13 residues.

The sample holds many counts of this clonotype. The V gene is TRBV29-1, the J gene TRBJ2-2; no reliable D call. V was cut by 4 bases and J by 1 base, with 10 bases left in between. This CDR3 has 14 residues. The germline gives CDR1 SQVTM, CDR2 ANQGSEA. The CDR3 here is CSVASLLNTGELFF. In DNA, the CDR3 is TGCAGCGTTGCCTCTCTTCTGAACACCGGGGAGCTGTTTTTT.

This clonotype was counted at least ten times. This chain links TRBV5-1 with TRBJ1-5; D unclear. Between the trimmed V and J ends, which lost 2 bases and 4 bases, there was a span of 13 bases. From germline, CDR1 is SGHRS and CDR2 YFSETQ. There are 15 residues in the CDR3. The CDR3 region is CASSFNSGPNQPQHF. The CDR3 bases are TGCGCCAGCAGCTTTAATTCTGGGCCAAATCAGCCCCAGCATTTT.

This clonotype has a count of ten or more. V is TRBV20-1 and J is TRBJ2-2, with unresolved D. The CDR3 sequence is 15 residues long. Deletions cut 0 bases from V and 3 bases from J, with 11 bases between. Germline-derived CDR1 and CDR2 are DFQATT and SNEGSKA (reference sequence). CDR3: CSARDRQWDTGELFF. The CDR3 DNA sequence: TGCAGTGCTAGAGATCGTCAGTGGGACACCGGGGAGCTGTTTTTT.

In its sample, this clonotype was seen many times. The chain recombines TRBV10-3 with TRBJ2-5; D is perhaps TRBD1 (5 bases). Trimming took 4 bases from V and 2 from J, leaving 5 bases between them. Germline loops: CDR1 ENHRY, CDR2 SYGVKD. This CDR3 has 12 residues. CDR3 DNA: TGTGCCATCAGTGGACAGCAAGAGACCCAGTACTTC. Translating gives CAISGQQETQYF.

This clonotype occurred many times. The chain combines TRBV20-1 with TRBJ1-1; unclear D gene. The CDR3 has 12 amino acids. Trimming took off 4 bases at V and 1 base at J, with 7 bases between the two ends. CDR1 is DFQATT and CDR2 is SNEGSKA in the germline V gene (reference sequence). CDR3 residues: CSAKQGNTEAFF. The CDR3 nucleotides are TGCAGTGCTAAGCAAGGGAACACTGAAGCTTTCTTT.